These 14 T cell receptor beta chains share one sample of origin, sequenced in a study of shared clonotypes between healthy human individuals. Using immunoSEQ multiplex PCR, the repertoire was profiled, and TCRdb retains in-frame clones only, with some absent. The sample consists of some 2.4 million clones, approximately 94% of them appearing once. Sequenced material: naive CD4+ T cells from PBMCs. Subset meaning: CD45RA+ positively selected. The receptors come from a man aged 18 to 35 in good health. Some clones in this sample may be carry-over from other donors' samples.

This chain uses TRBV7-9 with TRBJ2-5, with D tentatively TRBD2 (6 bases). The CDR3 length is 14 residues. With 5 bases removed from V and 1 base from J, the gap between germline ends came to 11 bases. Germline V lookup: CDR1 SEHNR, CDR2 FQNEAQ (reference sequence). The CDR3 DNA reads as TGTGCCAGCAGCACCTGGGACTTCCAAGAGACCCAGTACTTC. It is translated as CASSTWDFQETQYF.

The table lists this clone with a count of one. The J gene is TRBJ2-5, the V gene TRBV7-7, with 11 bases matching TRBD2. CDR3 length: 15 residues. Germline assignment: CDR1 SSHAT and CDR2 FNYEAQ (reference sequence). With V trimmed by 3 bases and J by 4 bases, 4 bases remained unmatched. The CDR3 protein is CASSFLAGGRETQYF. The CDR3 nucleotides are TGTGCCAGCAGCTTCCTAGCGGGAGGAAGAGAGACCCAGTACTTC.

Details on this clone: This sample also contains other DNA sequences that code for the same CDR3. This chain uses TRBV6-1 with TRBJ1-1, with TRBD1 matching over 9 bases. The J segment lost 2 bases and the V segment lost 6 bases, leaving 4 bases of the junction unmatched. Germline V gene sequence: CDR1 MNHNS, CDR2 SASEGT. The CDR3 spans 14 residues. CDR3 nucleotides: TGTGCCAGCAGCGAACAGGGGGCAAACACTGAAGCTTTCTTT. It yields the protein CASSEQGANTEAFF.

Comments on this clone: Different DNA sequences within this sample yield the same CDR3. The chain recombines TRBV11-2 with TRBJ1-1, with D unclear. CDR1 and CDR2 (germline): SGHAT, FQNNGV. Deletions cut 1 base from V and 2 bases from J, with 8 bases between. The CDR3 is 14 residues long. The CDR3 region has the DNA TGTGCCAGCAGCTTAGCAGGCGGCAACACTGAAGCTTTCTTT. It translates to CASSLAGGNTEAFF.

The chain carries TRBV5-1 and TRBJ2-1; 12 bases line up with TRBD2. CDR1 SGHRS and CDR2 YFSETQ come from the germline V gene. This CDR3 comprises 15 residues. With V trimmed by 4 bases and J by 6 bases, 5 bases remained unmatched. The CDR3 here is CASSVTSGSLNEQFF. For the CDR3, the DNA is TGCGCCAGCAGCGTGACTAGCGGGAGCCTCAATGAGCAGTTCTTC. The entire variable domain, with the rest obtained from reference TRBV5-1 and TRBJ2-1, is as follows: KAGVTQTPRYLIKTRGQQVTLSCSPISGHRSVSWYQQTPGQGLQFLFEYFSETQRNKGNFPGRFSGRQFSNSRSEMNVSTLELGDSALYLCASSVTSGSLNEQFFGPGTRLTVL.

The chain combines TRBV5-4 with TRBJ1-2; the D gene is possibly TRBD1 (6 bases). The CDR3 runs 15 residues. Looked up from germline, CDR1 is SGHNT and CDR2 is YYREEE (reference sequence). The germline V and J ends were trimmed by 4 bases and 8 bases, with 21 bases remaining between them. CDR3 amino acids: CASSARQAQVGGYTF. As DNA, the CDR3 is TGTGCCAGCAGCGCGCGACAGGCCCAGGTAGGGGGCTACACCTTC. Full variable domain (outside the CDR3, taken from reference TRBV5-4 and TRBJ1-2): ETGVTQSPTHLIKTRGQQVTLRCSSQSGHNTVSWYQQALGQGPQFIFQYYREEENGRGNFPPRFSGLQFPNYSSELNVNALELDDSALYLCASSARQAQVGGYTFGSGTRLTVV.

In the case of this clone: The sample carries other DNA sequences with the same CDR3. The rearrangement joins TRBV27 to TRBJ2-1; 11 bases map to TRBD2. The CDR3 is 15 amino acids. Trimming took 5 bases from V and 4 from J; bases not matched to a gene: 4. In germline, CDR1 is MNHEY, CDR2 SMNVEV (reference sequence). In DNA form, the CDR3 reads TGTGCCAGCAGTCCCCGACTAGCGGGGTACAATGAGCAGTTCTTC. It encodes CASSPRLAGYNEQFF.

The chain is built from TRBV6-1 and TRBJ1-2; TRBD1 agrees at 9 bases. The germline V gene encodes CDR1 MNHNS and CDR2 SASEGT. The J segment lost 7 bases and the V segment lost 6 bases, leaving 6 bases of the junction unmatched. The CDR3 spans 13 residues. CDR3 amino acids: CASSLGTGSGYTF. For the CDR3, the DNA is TGTGCCAGCAGCCTAGGGACAGGGTCTGGCTACACCTTC.

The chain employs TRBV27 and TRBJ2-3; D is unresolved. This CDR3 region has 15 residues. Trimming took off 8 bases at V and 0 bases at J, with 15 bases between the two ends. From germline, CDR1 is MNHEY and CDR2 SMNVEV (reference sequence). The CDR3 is CASSPFKGSTDTQYF. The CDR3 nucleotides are TGTGCCAGCTCCCCCTTCAAGGGCAGCACAGATACGCAGTATTTT.

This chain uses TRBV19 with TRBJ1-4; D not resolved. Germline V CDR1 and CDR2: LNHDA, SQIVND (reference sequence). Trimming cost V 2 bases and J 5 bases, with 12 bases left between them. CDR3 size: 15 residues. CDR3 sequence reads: CASSITSVRNEKLFF. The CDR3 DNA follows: TGTGCCAGTAGTATAACCTCCGTCAGAAATGAAAAACTGTTTTTT.

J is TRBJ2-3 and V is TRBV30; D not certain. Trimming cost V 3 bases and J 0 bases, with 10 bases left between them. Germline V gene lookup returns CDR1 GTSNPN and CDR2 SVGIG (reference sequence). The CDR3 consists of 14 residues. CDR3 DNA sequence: TGTGCCTGGAGCGAAGGGTACAGCACAGATACGCAGTATTTT. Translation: CAWSEGYSTDTQYF.

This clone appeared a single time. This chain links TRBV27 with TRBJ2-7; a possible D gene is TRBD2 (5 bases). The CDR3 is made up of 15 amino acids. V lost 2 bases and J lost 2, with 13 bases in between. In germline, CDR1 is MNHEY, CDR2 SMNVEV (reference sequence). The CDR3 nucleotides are TGTGCCAGCAGTTTAGCAAGCGGACCAACCTACGAGCAGTACTTC. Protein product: CASSLASGPTYEQYF.

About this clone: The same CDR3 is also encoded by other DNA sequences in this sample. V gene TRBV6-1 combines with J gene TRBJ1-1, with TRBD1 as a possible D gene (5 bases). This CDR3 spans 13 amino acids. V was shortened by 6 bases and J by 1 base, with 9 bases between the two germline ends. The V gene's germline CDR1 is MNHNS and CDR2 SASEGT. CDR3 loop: CASSNTGNTEAFF. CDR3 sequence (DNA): TGTGCCAGCAGCAATACAGGGAACACTGAAGCTTTCTTT.

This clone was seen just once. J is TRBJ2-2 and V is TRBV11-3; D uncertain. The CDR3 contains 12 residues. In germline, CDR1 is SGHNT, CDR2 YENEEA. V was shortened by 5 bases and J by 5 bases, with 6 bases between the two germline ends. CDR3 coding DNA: TGTGCCAGCAGCCGACAAACCGGGGAGCTGTTTTTT. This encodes CASSRQTGELFF.